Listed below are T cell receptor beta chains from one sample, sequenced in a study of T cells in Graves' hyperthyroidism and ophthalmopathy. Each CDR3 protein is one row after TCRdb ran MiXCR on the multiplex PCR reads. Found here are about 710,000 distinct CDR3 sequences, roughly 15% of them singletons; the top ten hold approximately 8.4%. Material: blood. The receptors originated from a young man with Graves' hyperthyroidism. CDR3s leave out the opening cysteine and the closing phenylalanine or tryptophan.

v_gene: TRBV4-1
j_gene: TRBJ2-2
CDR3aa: ASSPTLAGAGGELF

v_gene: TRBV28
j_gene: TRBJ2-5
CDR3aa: ASSSSLAETQY

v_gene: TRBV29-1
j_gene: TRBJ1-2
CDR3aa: SVGVPYYGYT

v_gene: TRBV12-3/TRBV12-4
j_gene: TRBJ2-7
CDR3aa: ASSLGSYYEQY

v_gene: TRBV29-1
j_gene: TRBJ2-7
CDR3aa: SVEDGQGGYEQY

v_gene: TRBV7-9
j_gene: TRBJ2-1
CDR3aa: ASSKEAGVEQF

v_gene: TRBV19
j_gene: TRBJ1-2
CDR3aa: ASSIKGFYGYT

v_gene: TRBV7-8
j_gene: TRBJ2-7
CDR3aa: ASSLTGVRYEQY

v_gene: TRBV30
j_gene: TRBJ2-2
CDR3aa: AWGGSNTGELF

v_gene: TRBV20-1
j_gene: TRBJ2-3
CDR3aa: SASGGLRTDTQY

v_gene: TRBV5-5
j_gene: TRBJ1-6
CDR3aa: ASSSSTTSNSPLH

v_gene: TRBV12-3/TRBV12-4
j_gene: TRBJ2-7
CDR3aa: ASTSSIPSDEQY

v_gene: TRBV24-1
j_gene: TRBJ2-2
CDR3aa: ATSDPTSGRNTGELF

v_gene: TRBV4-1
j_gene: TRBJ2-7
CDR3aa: ASKGTGPHEQY

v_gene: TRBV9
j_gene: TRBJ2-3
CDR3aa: ASSPWTGRSSTDTQY